The source of this TCR beta chain is a study of memory CD4+ T cells and cytomegalovirus serostatus. Looking at the study overall: Of the healthy Belgian adults, 9 were CMV seropositive and 20 to 30 seronegative. Study results and caveats: A US-trained random forest predicted CMV serostatus with median AUC roughly 0.9.

This clone was recorded once. Its antigen remains unidentified. Profiled with immunoSEQ multiplex PCR; TCRdb holds only in-frame clones, not every one. This table holds about 67,000 clones, more than 75% found once. The junction had 5 bases not matched to a gene; V was cut back by 8 bases and J by 4 bases. Germline loops: CDR1 LNHNV, CDR2 YYDKDF (reference sequence). This CDR3 is built from 13 residues. Single viable CD3+CD4+CD8-CD45RO+ cells were sorted as the memory CD4+ T cells. CD4+ T cells were isolated by positive magnetic selection. The chain uses TRBV15 and TRBJ1-5, with 7 bases that match TRBD1. The source is an adult in good health and CMV-seropositive. The sample taken for sequencing was memory CD4+ T cells from blood. DNA of the CDR3: TGTGCCACCGCCCGACAGGGTAATCAGCCCCAGCATTTT. Protein sequence: CATARQGNQPQHF.